These 23 T cell receptor beta chains originate from one sample sequenced in a study of identical twins. Via MiXCR, TCRdb re-called the 5' RACE reads, giving one row per CDR3 protein. This sample yields about 700,000 distinct CDR3 sequences, of which around 6% are seen a single time; 1.5% to 2% belongs to the top ten. Sequenced: naive T cells sorted from blood. Source of these receptors: a man between 18 and 29 years old in good health.

This chain connects TRBV11-2 to TRBJ2-2, with D possibly matching TRBD2 (5 bases). Per germline, CDR1 SGHAT and CDR2 FQNNGV. This CDR3 has 18 residues. V was shortened by 4 bases and J by 0 bases, with 18 bases between the two germline ends. CDR3 sequence: CASSSPPLAGPNTGELFF. Here the CDR3 DNA reads TGTGCCAGCAGCTCCCCCCCGCTCGCGGGCCCGAACACCGGGGAGCTGTTTTTT.

This clonotype was observed at least ten times. The chain has TRBV2 and TRBJ2-3; D gene unclear. Trimming removed 6 bases from V and 6 bases from J, with 7 bases in between. This CDR3 spans 11 amino acids. From germline, CDR1 is SNHLY and CDR2 FYNNEI. The CDR3 DNA reads TGTGCCAGCAGCCCCCTGGATACGCAGTATTTT. Its protein is CASSPLDTQYF.

V usage is TRBV4-2 and J usage is TRBJ1-1; possible D gene TRBD1, 5 bases. Germline V lookup: CDR1 LGHNA, CDR2 YNFKEQ. The CDR3 length is 14 residues. Trimming left V 0 bases short and J 1 base short, with 6 bases between. CDR3 protein: CASSQEGANTEAFF. The CDR3 DNA follows: TGTGCCAGCAGCCAAGAAGGGGCGAACACTGAAGCTTTCTTT.

This clonotype was recorded a few times. The chain recombines TRBV20-1 with TRBJ2-3, with D possibly being TRBD2 (6 bases). Trimming shortened V by 3 bases and J by 2 bases, and 9 bases separated the two germline ends. The CDR3 runs to 13 residues. CDR1 DFQATT and CDR2 SNEGSKA come from the germline V gene (reference sequence). CDR3: CSASGSPTDTQYF. Written as DNA, the CDR3 is TGCAGTGCTAGCGGGAGCCCCACAGATACGCAGTATTTT.

This clonotype was counted ten times or more. CDR3 region: CASSSNRGDEQFF. The CDR3 nucleotides read TGTGCCAGCAGCTCGAACCGGGGGGATGAGCAGTTCTTC. V is TRBV6-1 and J is TRBJ2-1; 7 nucleotides agree with TRBD2. Trimming at V came to 6 bases and at J to 8 bases, leaving 7 bases not matched to a gene. The CDR3 spans 13 residues. Germline CDR1 and CDR2: MNHNS and SASEGT.

This clonotype has more than one count but fewer than ten. In nucleotides, the CDR3 is TGCGCCAGCAGCTCCCCAGGACAGGGACCGACTGGGGCCAACGTCCTGACTTTC. Its protein is CASSSPGQGPTGANVLTF. This rearrangement joins TRBV5-1 to TRBJ2-6, with TRBD1 matching over 8 bases. The V gene end was trimmed by 3 bases and the J gene end by 2 bases; junction bases not matched to a gene: 10. Germline CDR1 reads SGHRS; CDR2 reads YFSETQ. The CDR3 is 18 amino acids.

There are many counts of this clonotype. The chain has TRBV6-1 and TRBJ2-3; the D gene is possibly TRBD1 (5 bases). Germline values: CDR1 MNHNS, CDR2 SASEGT. V was pared by 5 bases and J by 3 bases, with 12 bases between. CDR3 length: 14 amino acids. CDR3 DNA sequence: TGTGCCAGCAGTCGACAGAAAGGAACAGATACGCAGTATTTT. As protein: CASSRQKGTDTQYF.

This clonotype showed up many times. The chain couples TRBV29-1 to TRBJ1-1, with TRBD1 matching over 8 bases. V was pared by 5 bases and J by 7 bases, with 6 bases of the junction left unmatched. CDR1 is SQVTM, CDR2 ANQGSEA, per germline. The CDR3 contains 12 residues. The CDR3 here is CSVQGATSEAFF. CDR3 DNA sequence: TGCAGCGTTCAGGGGGCAACGAGTGAAGCTTTCTTT. Full variable domain (remainder filled in from reference TRBV29-1 and TRBJ1-1): SAVISQKPSRDICQRGTSLTIQCQVDSQVTMMFWYRQQPGQSLTLIATANQGSEATYESGFVIDKFPISRPNLTFSTLTVSNMSPEDSSIYLCSVQGATSEAFFGQGTRLTVV.

This clonotype has more than one count but fewer than ten. The genes are TRBV12-5 and TRBJ2-7, with 9 bases that match TRBD1. The CDR3 length is 15 residues. The germline CDR1 and CDR2 sequences are LGHNT and FRNRAP. V was clipped by 2 bases and J by 7 bases; unmatched bases: 9. CDR3 in DNA: TGTGCTAGTGGTTTGTCCGGGACAGGGCAGGTGGAGCAGTACTTC. Amino acids: CASGLSGTGQVEQYF.

A remark on this clonotype: This is likely a read error, given that the CDR3 carries no conserved phenylalanine or tryptophan at its end. This sequence joins TRBV25-1 and TRBJ1-3; D remains ambiguous. V was trimmed by 7 bases and J by 4 bases, leaving 5 bases between them. Germline CDR1 is MGHDK and CDR2 is SYGVNS. The CDR3 totals 11 residues. CDR3 DNA: TGTGCCAGCACCGTAGGAAACACCATATATTGT. Amino acid sequence: CASTVGNTIYC.

This clonotype occurred a few times. The chain joins TRBV20-1 to TRBJ2-2; D perhaps matches TRBD2 (6 bases). Between the trimmed V and J ends, which lost 0 bases and 6 bases, there was a span of 11 bases. Germline V gene data show CDR1 as DFQATT and CDR2 as SNEGSKA (reference sequence). The CDR3 sequence is 14 residues long. The CDR3 sequence is CSARDLASAGELFF. Here the CDR3 DNA reads TGCAGTGCTAGAGATTTGGCTAGCGCCGGGGAGCTGTTTTTT.

The CDR3 sequence: CATSQDPGELFF. DNA for the CDR3: TGTGCCACCAGCCAGGATCCCGGGGAGCTGTTTTTT. The rearrangement uses TRBV24-1 and TRBJ2-2; D gene uncertain. The germline V gene has CDR1 KGHDR and CDR2 SFDVKD. The V and J ends lost 7 bases and 6 bases respectively, with 8 bases between them. CDR3 length: 12 residues.

This clonotype was observed many times. V usage is TRBV29-1 and J usage is TRBJ1-2; TRBD1 is a possible D gene (6 bases). The CDR3 runs to 13 residues. Germline CDR1 is SQVTM and CDR2 is ANQGSEA. V was shortened by 5 bases and J by 4 bases, with 14 bases between the two germline ends. CDR3 sequence (DNA): TGCAGCGTTAGACTATGGACAGCCTATGGCTACACCTTC. Its protein is CSVRLWTAYGYTF.

This clonotype was counted at least ten times. The rearrangement joins TRBV7-9 to TRBJ1-2, with TRBD1 identical over 9 bases. The germline V gene has CDR1 SEHNR and CDR2 FQNEAQ (reference sequence). J gave up 7 bases and V 7 bases, and 7 bases lay outside the gene matches. CDR3 length: 13 residues. CDR3 DNA: TGTGCCAGCACCCCGGGACAGGGATCTGGCTACACCTTC. Its protein is CASTPGQGSGYTF.

This clonotype was observed at least ten times. The rearrangement uses TRBV4-1 and TRBJ2-1; D could derive from TRBD1 or TRBD2 (5 bases each). Germline V gives CDR1 MGHRA, CDR2 YSYEKL. CDR3 size: 16 residues. V was shortened by 1 base and J by 4 bases, with 14 bases between the two germline ends. The CDR3 loop is CASSQVPRGLYNEQFF. CDR3 in DNA: TGCGCCAGCAGCCAAGTGCCCCGGGGCTTATACAATGAGCAGTTCTTC.

This clonotype was observed a handful of times. The chain employs TRBV18 and TRBJ1-2; no reliable D call. From germline, CDR1 is KGHSH and CDR2 LQKENI. The germline V and J ends were trimmed by 6 bases and 2 bases, with 10 bases remaining between them. This CDR3 comprises 13 residues. The CDR3 DNA reads as TGTGCCAGCTCGGTACCGGGAAACTATGGCTACACCTTC. It specifies CASSVPGNYGYTF.

The sample holds many counts of this clonotype. The gene calls are TRBV20-1 and TRBJ2-7; D unresolved. Between the trimmed V and J ends, which lost 0 bases and 6 bases, there was a span of 6 bases. The CDR3 has 11 residues. Germline V gives CDR1 DFQATT, CDR2 SNEGSKA (reference sequence). In DNA form, the CDR3 reads TGCAGTGCTAGAGATCTCCCCGAGCAGTACTTC. It is translated as CSARDLPEQYF.

J is TRBJ2-1 and V is TRBV24-1; TRBD2 matches 8 bases. V trimming: 7 bases; J trimming: 4 bases; junction bases outside the gene matches: 11. CDR1 and CDR2 from the germline V gene are KGHDR and SFDVKD. The CDR3 has 16 amino acids. The CDR3 protein is CATSTREGDKYNEQFF. The CDR3 nucleotides are TGTGCCACCAGCACACGGGAGGGCGACAAATACAATGAGCAGTTCTTC.

Ten or more counts support this clonotype. V gene TRBV6-5 combines with J gene TRBJ2-7, with a possible D match to TRBD2 (5 bases). The ends were cut back, 2 bases at V and 4 bases at J, with 18 bases in the middle. This CDR3 spans 16 amino acids. Germline CDR1 is MNHEY and CDR2 is SVGAGI. The CDR3 loop reads CASSYTLTSAGYEQYF. The DNA for the CDR3 is TGTGCCAGCAGTTACACGCTAACTAGTGCCGGGTACGAGCAGTACTTC.

The V and J genes are TRBV28 and TRBJ1-6, with D perhaps TRBD1 (5 bases). V shed 4 bases and J shed 7 bases, with 17 bases lying between them. Germline V gene sequence: CDR1 MDHEN, CDR2 SYDVKM. The CDR3 runs to 16 residues. The CDR3 sequence is CASSSLPGPINSPLHF. For the CDR3, the DNA is TGTGCCAGCAGTTCCCTCCCGGGACCGATAAATTCACCCCTCCACTTT.

This clonotype showed up many times. The chain carries TRBV6-5 and TRBJ2-5, with 9 bases aligning to TRBD2. Per germline, CDR1 MNHEY and CDR2 SVGAGI. Trimming removed 0 bases from V and 4 bases from J; junction bases left unmatched: 15. There are 19 residues in the CDR3. CDR3 in DNA: TGTGCCAGCAGTTACTCGATTTTAGCGGGAGAAGGCCTGGCAGAGACCCAGTACTTC. Translated, it gives CASSYSILAGEGLAETQYF.

This clonotype was seen at least ten times. The chain carries TRBV10-3 and TRBJ1-2; D ambiguous. Trimming shortened V by 6 bases and J by 8 bases, and 16 bases separated the two germline ends. The CDR3 extends over 13 amino acids. Germline V gene data show CDR1 as ENHRY and CDR2 as SYGVKD. The CDR3 DNA reads as TGTGCCATCAGAAAACCCGGGCAAAGAGGCTACACCTTC. It encodes CAIRKPGQRGYTF.

This clonotype has only a few counts. The chain is built from TRBV7-2 and TRBJ1-3, with 7 positions matching TRBD1. The CDR3 runs to 15 residues. The ends lost 5 bases at V and 4 bases at J; junction bases unmatched: 8. The germline gives CDR1 SGHTA, CDR2 FQGNSA. Here the CDR3 reads CASSHPQGGGNTIYF. CDR3 nucleotide sequence: TGTGCCAGCAGCCATCCCCAGGGGGGCGGAAACACCATATATTTT.